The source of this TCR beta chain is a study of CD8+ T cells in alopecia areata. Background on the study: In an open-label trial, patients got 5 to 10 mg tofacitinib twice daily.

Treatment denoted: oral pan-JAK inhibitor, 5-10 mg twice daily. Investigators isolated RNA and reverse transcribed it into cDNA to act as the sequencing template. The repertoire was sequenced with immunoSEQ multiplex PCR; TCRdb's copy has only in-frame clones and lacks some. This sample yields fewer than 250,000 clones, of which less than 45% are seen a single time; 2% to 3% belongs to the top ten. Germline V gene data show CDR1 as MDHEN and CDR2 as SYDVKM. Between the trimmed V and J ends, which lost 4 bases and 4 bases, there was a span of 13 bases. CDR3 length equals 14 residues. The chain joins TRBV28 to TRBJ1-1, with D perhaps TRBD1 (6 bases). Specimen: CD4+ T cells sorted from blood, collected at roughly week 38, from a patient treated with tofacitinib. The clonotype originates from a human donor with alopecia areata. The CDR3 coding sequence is TGTGCCAGCAGTTCCGCCCCCAGGGGCACTGAAGCTTTCTTT. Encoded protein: CASSSAPRGTEAFF.